This record covers a single T cell receptor beta chain. The target antigen is unknown. These data are taken from a study of cytomegalovirus exposure and HLA in healthy donors. General study findings and limits: Looking again later, the authors saw that most CMV-associated TCR beta chains seemed HLA-restricted. Per a prior analysis, the majority of TCR beta V segments were productive roughly 90% or roughly 30% of the time. Sequencing likely generated an artifact that appeared as a cluster of highly shared sequence variants.

In the PCR, 60 Vbeta and 13 Jbeta primers were used. The protocol was immunoSEQ multiplex PCR, while the TCRdb copy is restricted to in-frame clones and leaves out a portion. The data contain around 160,000 clones, around 86% of them singletons. While unrecorded immune exposures were likely, the donors were nominally healthy when sampled. The CDR3 length is 12 residues. Unmatched junction bases numbered 4, after V lost 8 bases and J lost 6 bases. In germline, CDR1 is MNHNY, CDR2 SVGAGI (reference sequence). The TCR comes from a man aged 50 or older in good health and CMV-seropositive. The specimen was PBMCs. The rearrangement uses TRBV6-6 and TRBJ2-7, with 10 bases identical to TRBD1. CDR3 amino acids: CASAGTGAEQYF. The CDR3 DNA sequence: TGTGCCAGCGCCGGGACAGGGGCCGAGCAGTACTTC.